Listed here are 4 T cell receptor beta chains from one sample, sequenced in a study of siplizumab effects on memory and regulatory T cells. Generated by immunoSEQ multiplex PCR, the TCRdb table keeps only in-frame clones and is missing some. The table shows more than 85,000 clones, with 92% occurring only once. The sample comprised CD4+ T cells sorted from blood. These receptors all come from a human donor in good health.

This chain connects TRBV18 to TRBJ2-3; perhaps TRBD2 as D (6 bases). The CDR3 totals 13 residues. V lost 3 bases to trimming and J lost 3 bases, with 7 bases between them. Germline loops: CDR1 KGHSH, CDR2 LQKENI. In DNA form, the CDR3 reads TGTGCCAGCTCACCGAGCGGGACAGATACGCAGTATTTT. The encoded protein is CASSPSGTDTQYF. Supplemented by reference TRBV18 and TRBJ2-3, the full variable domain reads NAGVMQNPRHLVRRRGQEARLRCSPMKGHSHVYWYRQLPEEGLKFMVYLQKENIIDESGMPKERFSAEFPKEGPSILRIQQVVRGDSAAYFCASSPSGTDTQYFGPGTRLTVL.

CDR3 nucleotide sequence: TGTGCCAGCAGTGAAACGACAGGCCGTGGCTACACCTTC. It encodes CASSETTGRGYTF. J is TRBJ1-2 and V is TRBV6-1; possibly TRBD1 for D (6 bases). Trimming removed 2 bases at V and 7 bases at J, with 11 bases between. This CDR3 region has 13 residues. Per the germline V gene, CDR1 is MNHNS and CDR2 is SASEGT.

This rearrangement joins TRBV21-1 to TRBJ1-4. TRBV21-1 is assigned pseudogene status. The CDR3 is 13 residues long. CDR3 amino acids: CASSRMVREKLFF. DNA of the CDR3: TGTGCCAGCAGCAGAATGGTTCGTGAAAAACTGTTTTTT.

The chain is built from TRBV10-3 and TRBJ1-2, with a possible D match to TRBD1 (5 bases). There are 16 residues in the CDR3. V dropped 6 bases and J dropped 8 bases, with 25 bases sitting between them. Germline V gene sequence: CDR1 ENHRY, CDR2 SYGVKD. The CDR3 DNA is TGTGCCATCAGCCAGGGCCCCGGGGCTAAGTTTGGGGGCTACACCTTC. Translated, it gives CAISQGPGAKFGGYTF.